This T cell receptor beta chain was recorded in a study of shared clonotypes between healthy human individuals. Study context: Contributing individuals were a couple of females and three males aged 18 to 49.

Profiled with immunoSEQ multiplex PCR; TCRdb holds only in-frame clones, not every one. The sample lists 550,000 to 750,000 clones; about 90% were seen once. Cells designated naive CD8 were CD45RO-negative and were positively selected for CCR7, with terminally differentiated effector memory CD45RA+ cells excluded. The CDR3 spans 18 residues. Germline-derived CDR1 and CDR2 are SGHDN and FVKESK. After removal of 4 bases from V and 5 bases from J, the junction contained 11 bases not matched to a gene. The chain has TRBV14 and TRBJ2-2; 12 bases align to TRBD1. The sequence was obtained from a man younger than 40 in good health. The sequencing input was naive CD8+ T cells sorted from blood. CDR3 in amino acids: CASSRRDRGQRFTGELFF. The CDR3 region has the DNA TGTGCCAGCAGCCGCCGGGACAGGGGGCAGAGGTTTACCGGGGAGCTGTTTTTT.